Following are 15 T cell receptor beta chains from one sample sequenced in a study of OX40 agonist ivuxolimab in advanced cancers. TCRdb's table, derived via immunoSEQ multiplex PCR, lists solely in-frame clones and lacks some. The sample carries 90,000 to 100,000 clones, approximately 95% recorded once. Specimen: CD4+ or CD8+ T cells sorted from blood, collected in a trial of the OX40 agonist ivuxolimab. All receptors come from an adult with an advanced solid tumor such as melanoma, head and neck, liver or kidney cancer.

The chain carries TRBV27 and TRBJ2-1; 10 positions match TRBD2. V lost 6 bases and J lost 4; bases outside the gene matches: 6. Germline V gene sequence: CDR1 MNHEY, CDR2 SMNVEV (reference sequence). The CDR3 has 15 residues. CDR3: CASRDLAGAYNEQFF. The CDR3 DNA sequence: TGTGCCAGCAGGGATCTAGCGGGAGCGTACAATGAGCAGTTCTTC.

This chain joins TRBV29-1 and TRBJ2-5; 8 bases line up with TRBD2. V gave up 5 bases and J gave up 3 bases; unmatched junction bases: 5. The length of the CDR3 is 13 residues. The germline gives CDR1 SQVTM, CDR2 ANQGSEA. Here the CDR3 reads CSVLAGTEETQYF. The CDR3 DNA reads TGCAGCGTTTTAGCGGGGACGGAAGAGACCCAGTACTTC.

The chain uses TRBV9 and TRBJ2-3; possibly TRBD1 for D (6 bases). Trimming left V 0 bases short and J 6 bases short, with 14 bases between. The CDR3 loop spans 15 amino acids. Germline CDR1 and CDR2: SGDLS and YYNGEE. In nucleotides, the CDR3 is TGTGCCAGCAGCGTAGGGGACACACCCGGGGATACGCAGTATTTT. Translation: CASSVGDTPGDTQYF.

The rearrangement uses TRBV28 and TRBJ2-5; D may be TRBD2 (7 bases). CDR1 is MDHEN and CDR2 is SYDVKM in the germline V gene. Trimming removed 4 bases at V and 3 bases at J, with 15 bases between. There are 15 residues in the CDR3. The CDR3: CASSSPRGAEETQYF. The DNA for the CDR3 is TGTGCCAGCAGTTCCCCTCGGGGGGCAGAAGAGACCCAGTACTTC. Full variable domain (outside the CDR3, taken from reference TRBV28 and TRBJ2-5): DVKVTQSSRYLVKRTGEKVFLECVQDMDHENMFWYRQDPGLGLRLIYFSYDVKMKEKGDIPEGYSVSREKKERFSLILESASTNQTSMYLCASSSPRGAEETQYFGPGTRLLVL.

This chain joins TRBV7-3 and TRBJ2-3, with TRBD2 identical over 12 bases. CDR1 is SGHTA and CDR2 is FQGTGA in the germline V gene. V trimming: 4 bases; J trimming: 6 bases; junction bases outside the gene matches: 2. The CDR3 length is 14 residues. DNA of the CDR3: TGTGCCAGCAGCTCTGGGACTAGCGGGGATACGCAGTATTTT. This gives the protein CASSSGTSGDTQYF.

The V gene is TRBV19, the J gene TRBJ1-1, with D unclear. The germline V and J ends were trimmed by 1 base and 6 bases, with 9 bases remaining between them. This CDR3 is 13 amino acids long. Germline values: CDR1 LNHDA, CDR2 SQIVND (reference sequence). CDR3 bases: TGTGCCAGTAGTATAGTCGCCAAGGCTGAAGCTTTCTTT. Translation gives CASSIVAKAEAFF.

This chain links TRBV27 with TRBJ2-7; D possibly corresponds to TRBD1 (6 bases). The CDR3 is 14 amino acids. Trimming took off 3 bases at V and 4 bases at J, with 13 bases between the two ends. Germline V lookup: CDR1 MNHEY, CDR2 SMNVEV (reference sequence). As DNA, the CDR3 is TGTGCCAGCAGTTTCAGCGACAGGAGGTACGAGCAGTACTTC. Protein: CASSFSDRRYEQYF.

This chain joins TRBV5-6 and TRBJ2-7; 9 bases are shared with TRBD1. This CDR3 contains 15 residues. V was clipped by 0 bases and J by 3 bases; unmatched bases: 4. The germline CDR1 and CDR2 sequences are SGHDT and YYEEEE. The CDR3 DNA reads TGTGCCAGCAGCTTGGAAGGGACAGGGTTCTACGAGCAGTACTTC. It yields the protein CASSLEGTGFYEQYF.

The chain is built from TRBV5-1 and TRBJ2-3; D possibly corresponds to TRBD2 (6 bases). The CDR3 length is 16 residues. The germline V gene has CDR1 SGHRS and CDR2 YFSETQ. V was pared by 6 bases and J by 2 bases, with 19 bases between. CDR3 sequence (DNA): TGCGCCAGCACCCCGGGCCGGGGGTGGGACACAGATACGCAGTATTTT. It yields the protein CASTPGRGWDTDTQYF.

The genes are TRBV29-1 and TRBJ2-5, with D perhaps matching TRBD1 or TRBD2 (5 bases each). The ends were cut back, 7 bases at V and 0 bases at J, with 12 bases in the middle. The CDR3 totals 13 residues. CDR1 SQVTM and CDR2 ANQGSEA come from the germline V gene. The CDR3, as DNA: TGCAGCGCCGAGGGGCCGAACCAAGAGACCCAGTACTTC. Amino acid sequence: CSAEGPNQETQYF.

A word on this clone: Other DNA sequences from this sample encode an identical CDR3 as well. The CDR3 DNA sequence: TGTGCCAGCAGTTTACGGGGCACCGGGGAGCTGTTTTTT. This gives the protein CASSLRGTGELFF. The chain employs TRBV27 and TRBJ2-2; weak D call: TRBD2 (5 bases). Trimming pared 2 bases from V and 4 bases from J, leaving 5 bases between. Germline loops: CDR1 MNHEY, CDR2 SMNVEV (reference sequence). This CDR3 comprises 13 residues.

This chain uses TRBV27 with TRBJ2-3, with a possible D match to TRBD2 (5 bases). The CDR3 contains 14 residues. Trimming took 5 bases from V and 0 from J, leaving 9 bases between them. The germline gives CDR1 MNHEY, CDR2 SMNVEV (reference sequence). CDR3 nucleotides: TGTGCCAGCAGTATACTAGGTAGCACAGATACGCAGTATTTT. Protein: CASSILGSTDTQYF.

The chain combines TRBV7-8 with TRBJ1-1, with D hard to call. Germline V gene sequence: CDR1 SGHVS, CDR2 FQNEAQ. Deletions cut 0 bases from V and 1 base from J, with 6 bases between. The CDR3 contains 14 residues. CDR3 protein: CASSLAYANTEAFF. As DNA, the CDR3 is TGTGCCAGCAGCTTAGCGTACGCGAACACTGAAGCTTTCTTT.

The chain uses TRBV27 and TRBJ1-2; 7 bases agree with TRBD1. The CDR3 covers 13 residues. J gave up 4 bases and V 5 bases, and 4 bases lay outside the gene matches. The germline V gene has CDR1 MNHEY and CDR2 SMNVEV (reference sequence). In DNA, the CDR3 is TGTGCCAGCAGTCTCTGGACAGGCTATGGCTACACCTTC. It is translated as CASSLWTGYGYTF.

The chain joins TRBV5-6 to TRBJ1-5, with 10 positions matching TRBD1. Per the germline V gene, CDR1 is SGHDT and CDR2 is YYEEEE. With 2 bases clipped from V and 7 bases from J, the junction kept 3 bases outside the gene matches. The CDR3 consists of 14 residues. CDR3 DNA sequence: TGTGCCAGCAGCTTCGGGACAGGGGCGCAGCCCCAGCATTTT. Its protein product is CASSFGTGAQPQHF.